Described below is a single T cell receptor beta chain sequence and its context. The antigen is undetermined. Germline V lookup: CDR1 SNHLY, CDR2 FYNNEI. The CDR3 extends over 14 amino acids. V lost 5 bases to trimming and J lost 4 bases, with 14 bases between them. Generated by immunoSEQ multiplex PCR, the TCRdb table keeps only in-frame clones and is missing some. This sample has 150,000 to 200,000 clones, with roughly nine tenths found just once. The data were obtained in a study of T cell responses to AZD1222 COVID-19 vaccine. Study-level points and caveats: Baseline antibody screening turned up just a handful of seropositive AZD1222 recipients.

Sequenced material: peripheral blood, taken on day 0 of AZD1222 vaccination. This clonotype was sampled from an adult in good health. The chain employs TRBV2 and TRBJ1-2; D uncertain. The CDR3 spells CASSMAGVFYGYTF. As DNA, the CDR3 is TGTGCCAGCAGTATGGCAGGCGTCTTCTATGGCTACACCTTC.